These 27 T cell receptor beta chains came from one sample sequenced in a study of cytomegalovirus exposure and HLA in healthy donors. In the PCR, 60 Vbeta and 13 Jbeta primers were used. Sequenced by immunoSEQ multiplex PCR; TCRdb stores in-frame clones only, minus some. This sample has about 140,000 clones, with around three quarters found just once. What was sequenced was PBMCs. The origin of the receptors is a middle-aged woman in good health and CMV-seronegative.

The rearrangement uses TRBV10-3 and TRBJ1-2; a weak D match, TRBD1 (5 bases). The CDR3 extends over 13 amino acids. V was clipped by 3 bases and J by 4 bases, with 9 bases between them. Looked up from germline, CDR1 is ENHRY and CDR2 is SYGVKD. The CDR3 region has the DNA TGTGCCATCAGTGACGTAGGGGTCTATGGCTACACCTTC. Protein sequence: CAISDVGVYGYTF.

CDR3 in amino acids: CASSLAPGQALDEQYF. CDR3 nucleotide sequence: TGCGCCAGCAGCTTGGCCCCAGGACAAGCACTCGACGAGCAGTACTTC. V is TRBV5-1 and J is TRBJ2-7; the D gene is possibly TRBD1 (5 bases). This CDR3 is built from 16 residues. Trimming removed 0 bases from V and 5 bases from J, with 18 bases in between. In germline, CDR1 is SGHRS, CDR2 YFSETQ.

The chain couples TRBV4-1 to TRBJ1-1; 8 bases are shared with TRBD1. Looked up from germline, CDR1 is MGHRA and CDR2 is YSYEKL. Trimming at V came to 1 base and at J to 1 base, leaving 8 bases not matched to a gene. The CDR3 has 17 amino acids. CDR3 in amino acids: CASSQARGQGPNTEAFF. CDR3 sequence (DNA): TGCGCCAGCAGCCAAGCAAGAGGACAGGGCCCGAACACTGAAGCTTTCTTT.

The genes are TRBV5-1 and TRBJ1-2; 8 nucleotides align to TRBD1. Germline-derived CDR1 and CDR2 are SGHRS and YFSETQ. The CDR3 is 15 amino acids. Trimming took 7 bases from V and 2 from J; bases not matched to a gene: 10. CDR3 protein: CASGQGEGRNYGYTF. CDR3 coding DNA: TGCGCCAGCGGACAGGGAGAGGGACGGAACTATGGCTACACCTTC.

This chain connects TRBV6-5 to TRBJ1-4, with a tentative D call TRBD1 (5 bases). The length of the CDR3 is 14 residues. V was cut by 5 bases and J by 8 bases, with 15 bases left in between. Germline CDR1 is MNHEY and CDR2 is SVGAGI. The CDR3 DNA reads as TGTGCCAGCAGTAAACAGGAAGTTCGGGAAAAACTGTTTTTT. This translates into CASSKQEVREKLFF.

The chain couples TRBV6-4 to TRBJ2-2; TRBD2 might be the D (5 bases). V was shortened by 0 bases and J by 5 bases, with 7 bases between the two germline ends. The CDR3 runs 14 residues. Per the germline V gene, CDR1 is MRHNA and CDR2 is SNTAGT. The CDR3, as DNA: TGTGCCAGCAGTGACTCCCGGGAAACCGGGGAGCTGTTTTTT. Translated, it gives CASSDSRETGELFF.

This clone appeared once. DNA for the CDR3: TGTGCCAGCAGTGAAAGTTTTCTTACCGGAGGCAAAAACATTCAGTACTTC. Amino acid sequence: CASSESFLTGGKNIQYF. The chain is built from TRBV2 and TRBJ2-4; a weak D match, TRBD2 (5 bases). The V and J ends lost 2 bases and 3 bases respectively, with 17 bases between them. The CDR3 loop spans 17 amino acids. The germline V gene has CDR1 SNHLY and CDR2 FYNNEI. Full variable domain (remainder filled in from reference TRBV2 and TRBJ2-4): EPEVTQTPSHQVTQMGQEVILRCVPISNHLYFYWYRQILGQKVEFLVSFYNNEISEKSEIFDDQFSVERPDGSNFTLKIRSTKLEDSAMYFCASSESFLTGGKNIQYFGAGTRLSVL.

The rearrangement joins TRBV6-1 to TRBJ1-5; 7 bases line up with TRBD1. With V trimmed by 8 bases and J by 7 bases, 11 bases remained unmatched. Germline-derived CDR1 and CDR2 are MNHNS and SASEGT. The CDR3 runs to 14 residues. The CDR3 nucleotides read TGTGCCAGCGAATTAACAGGGGCGGCACAGCCCCAGCATTTT. Its protein is CASELTGAAQPQHF.

The genes are TRBV11-2 and TRBJ2-2; D remains ambiguous. The CDR3 consists of 14 residues. V shed 1 base and J shed 3 bases, with 6 bases lying between them. Germline values: CDR1 SGHAT, CDR2 FQNNGV. The CDR3 protein is CASSLGPYTGELFF. In DNA, the CDR3 is TGTGCCAGCAGCTTAGGGCCCTACACCGGGGAGCTGTTTTTT.

This chain uses TRBV10-2 with TRBJ1-6; 9 nucleotides match TRBD1. This CDR3 has 15 amino acids. The junction had 8 bases not matched to a gene; V was cut back by 7 bases and J by 7 bases. Germline assignment: CDR1 WSHSY and CDR2 SAAADI. The CDR3 region is CASTPDRGSNSPLHF. CDR3 in DNA: TGCGCCAGCACCCCGGACAGGGGCTCAAATTCACCCCTCCACTTT.

In this sample, this clone turned up a few times. The chain has TRBV5-6 and TRBJ1-2, with 9 nucleotides matching TRBD1. V was clipped by 4 bases and J by 4 bases; unmatched bases: 8. CDR1 SGHDT and CDR2 YYEEEE come from the germline V gene. This CDR3 is 15 amino acids long. This CDR3 reads CASSATGGAGYGYTF. CDR3 sequence (DNA): TGTGCCAGCAGCGCTACAGGGGGCGCTGGCTATGGCTACACCTTC.

The J gene is TRBJ2-7, the V gene TRBV5-6; 7 positions agree with TRBD1. From germline, CDR1 is SGHDT and CDR2 YYEEEE. The length of the CDR3 is 14 residues. After removal of 0 bases from V and 6 bases from J, the junction contained 6 bases not matched to a gene. CDR3 loop: CASSLEGGYSEQYF. For the CDR3, the DNA is TGTGCCAGCAGCTTGGAAGGGGGCTATTCCGAGCAGTACTTC.

The chain links TRBV9 to TRBJ1-2, with 7 positions matching TRBD1. The ends lost 6 bases at V and 7 bases at J; junction bases unmatched: 15. The CDR3 contains 15 residues. Germline loops: CDR1 SGDLS, CDR2 YYNGEE. The CDR3 nucleotides are TGTGCCAGCACCACTACCGGACAGGAATCTGCTGGCTACACCTTC. The encoded protein is CASTTTGQESAGYTF.

The genes are TRBV5-1 and TRBJ1-3; 12 positions agree with TRBD1. V shed 7 bases, J shed 3 bases, and the junction held 5 bases outside the gene matches. This CDR3 is built from 15 residues. Germline CDR1 reads SGHRS; CDR2 reads YFSETQ. CDR3 in DNA: TGCGCCAGCGCAGGGACAGGGGGCAGTGGAAACACCATATATTTT. Amino acids: CASAGTGGSGNTIYF.

This clone was picked up one time. The chain is built from TRBV4-1 and TRBJ1-2; D is possibly TRBD1 (5 bases). The CDR3 is 15 amino acids. Germline CDR1 MGHRA, CDR2 YSYEKL. Trimming cost V 0 bases and J 4 bases, with 12 bases left between them. The CDR3 loop is CASSQDHTGLYGYTF. CDR3 bases: TGCGCCAGCAGCCAAGATCATACAGGCCTCTATGGCTACACCTTC.

This clone was seen once. The chain is built from TRBV25-1 and TRBJ2-3; 9 bases match TRBD2. CDR1 MGHDK and CDR2 SYGVNS come from the germline V gene. The CDR3 totals 17 residues. V lost 1 base and J lost 2; bases outside the gene matches: 7. CDR3 bases: TGTGCCAGCAGTGAATGGGTGAAGCGGGGGGCCACAGATACGCAGTATTTT. It yields the protein CASSEWVKRGATDTQYF.

V gene TRBV15 combines with J gene TRBJ1-1; 9 bases are shared with TRBD1. J gave up 5 bases and V 1 base, and 5 bases lay outside the gene matches. This CDR3 has 15 residues. Germline V CDR1 and CDR2: LNHNV, YYDKDF (reference sequence). The CDR3 loop reads CATSRGGQGGTEAFF. CDR3 bases: TGTGCCACCAGCAGAGGGGGACAGGGAGGTACTGAAGCTTTCTTT.

This chain links TRBV5-1 with TRBJ2-2; D gene unclear. Germline CDR1 and CDR2: SGHRS and YFSETQ. Trimming took off 0 bases at V and 5 bases at J, with 5 bases between the two ends. The CDR3 extends over 13 amino acids. The CDR3 protein is CASSLERTGELFF. The CDR3 bases are TGCGCCAGCAGCTTGGAGAGGACCGGGGAGCTGTTTTTT. The complete variable domain, with remaining parts taken from reference TRBV5-1 and TRBJ2-2, reads KAGVTQTPRYLIKTRGQQVTLSCSPISGHRSVSWYQQTPGQGLQFLFEYFSETQRNKGNFPGRFSGRQFSNSRSEMNVSTLELGDSALYLCASSLERTGELFFGEGSRLTVL.

This clone was counted only a few times. The gene calls are TRBV2 and TRBJ1-1; D is ambiguous. The CDR3 is made up of 14 amino acids. The germline V gene encodes CDR1 SNHLY and CDR2 FYNNEI. V gave up 1 base and J gave up 1 base, with 7 bases separating them. This CDR3 is CASSEVRGNTEAFF. In DNA form, the CDR3 reads TGTGCCAGCAGTGAAGTACGGGGGAACACTGAAGCTTTCTTT. Full variable domain (missing parts from reference TRBV2 and TRBJ1-1): EPEVTQTPSHQVTQMGQEVILRCVPISNHLYFYWYRQILGQKVEFLVSFYNNEISEKSEIFDDQFSVERPDGSNFTLKIRSTKLEDSAMYFCASSEVRGNTEAFFGQGTRLTVV.

This clone was seen a single time. This chain connects TRBV5-1 to TRBJ2-7; D possibly corresponds to TRBD2 (5 bases). With 2 bases removed from V and 2 bases from J, the gap between germline ends came to 8 bases. The CDR3 is 13 residues long. Germline V CDR1 and CDR2: SGHRS, YFSETQ. The CDR3 is CASSLAGTYEQYF. CDR3 DNA: TGCGCCAGCAGCTTAGCCGGGACCTACGAGCAGTACTTC.

J is TRBJ2-1 and V is TRBV2; 7 bases agree with TRBD2. Trimming at V came to 10 bases and at J to 8 bases, leaving 14 bases not matched to a gene. Germline lookup yields CDR1 SNHLY and CDR2 FYNNEI. CDR3 length: 14 amino acids. CDR3: CATSREGSWDEQFF. CDR3 nucleotides: TGTGCCACCTCTAGGGAGGGGTCCTGGGATGAGCAGTTCTTC.

The chain's CDR3 is CASSSGTGKETQYF. Here the CDR3 DNA reads TGTGCCAGCAGTTCCGGGACAGGGAAAGAGACCCAGTACTTC. The chain has TRBV5-4 and TRBJ2-5, with 9 bases matching TRBD1. Trimming took 5 bases from V and 3 from J; bases not matched to a gene: 5. CDR3 length: 14 residues. CDR1 is SGHNT, CDR2 YYREEE, per germline (reference sequence).

The chain couples TRBV7-2 to TRBJ2-1; D is ambiguous. Germline V CDR1 and CDR2: SGHTA, FQGNSA. CDR3 length equals 11 residues. Trimming took off 6 bases at V and 4 bases at J, with 4 bases between the two ends. In DNA, the CDR3 is TGTGCCAGCAGACAATACAATGAGCAGTTCTTC. Translating it yields CASRQYNEQFF.

The chain has TRBV30 and TRBJ2-7; D call uncertain. CDR1 is GTSNPN and CDR2 is SVGIG in the germline V gene (reference sequence). The CDR3 contains 11 residues. Trimming took off 4 bases at V and 0 bases at J, with 4 bases between the two ends. The CDR3 nucleotides read TGTGCCTGGACGAGCTCCTACGAGCAGTACTTC. Its protein is CAWTSSYEQYF.

The chain couples TRBV29-1 to TRBJ2-7, with 8 bases matching TRBD2. The CDR3 runs 13 residues. CDR1 is SQVTM, CDR2 ANQGSEA, per germline. Trimming at V came to 3 bases and at J to 6 bases, leaving 7 bases not matched to a gene. The CDR3 here is CSVEAGGPLEQYF. The CDR3 DNA follows: TGCAGCGTTGAGGCGGGGGGCCCCCTCGAGCAGTACTTC.

The chain employs TRBV10-1 and TRBJ1-2; TRBD1 matches at 7 bases. The CDR3 is 14 residues long. Germline V lookup: CDR1 WNHNN, CDR2 SYGVQD (reference sequence). V dropped 0 bases and J dropped 3; count of bases not matched to a gene: 1. CDR3 loop: CASSESGQHYGYTF. CDR3 sequence (DNA): TGCGCCAGCAGTGAGTCGGGACAGCACTATGGCTACACCTTC.

The chain employs TRBV13 and TRBJ1-1, with TRBD1 as a possible D gene (5 bases). From germline, CDR1 is PRHDT and CDR2 FYEKMQ (reference sequence). The CDR3 length is 15 residues. Deletions cut 5 bases from V and 5 bases from J, with 18 bases between. The CDR3 DNA follows: TGTGCCAGCAGCCCTCCGGGGGGGGTGAGGACTGAAGCTTTCTTT. Its protein is CASSPPGGVRTEAFF.